Below are 27 T cell receptor beta chains sequenced from a single sample in a study of T cell responses to AZD1222 COVID-19 vaccine. TCRdb keeps only in-frame clones here, not all; method: immunoSEQ multiplex PCR. The sample records roughly 150,000 clones, 80% to 95% being singletons. The specimen was peripheral blood, collected on day 0 of AZD1222 vaccination. The receptor set was obtained from an adult in good health.

The chain joins TRBV7-3 to TRBJ1-1, with D unclear. V was pared by 5 bases and J by 2 bases, with 9 bases between. CDR1 and CDR2 (germline): SGHTA, FQGTGA. The CDR3 contains 13 residues. Here the CDR3 DNA reads TGTGCCAGCAGCCTTTCAGGCAACACTGAAGCTTTCTTT. The encoded protein is CASSLSGNTEAFF.

Written as DNA, the CDR3 is TGTGCCAGCAGCCACGTCCTAGCGGGATTAGGTCAAGAGACCCAGTACTTC. Translation gives CASSHVLAGLGQETQYF. V and J are TRBV3-1 (or the pseudogene TRBV3-2) and TRBJ2-5, with TRBD2 matching 9 bases. Germline loops: CDR1 LGHDT, CDR2 YNNKEL (reference sequence). CDR3 length: 17 amino acids. The trim removed 3 bases at V and 2 bases at J, leaving 10 bases unmatched.

The chain recombines TRBV5-1 with TRBJ1-1; TRBD1 is a possible D gene (5 bases). The germline V gene has CDR1 SGHRS and CDR2 YFSETQ. The CDR3 length is 14 residues. V lost 1 base, J lost 5 bases, and 12 bases lay in between. The CDR3 DNA sequence: TGCGCCAGCAGCTTGAACAGCCAGGGAACTGAAGCTTTCTTT. It specifies CASSLNSQGTEAFF.

V usage is TRBV7-2 and J usage is TRBJ2-1; TRBD2 matches at 9 bases. Trimming took 1 base from V and 10 from J; bases not matched to a gene: 8. Germline lookup yields CDR1 SGHTA and CDR2 FQGNSA. The CDR3 loop spans 15 amino acids. The CDR3 DNA reads TGTGCCAGCAGCTTAGGGCGGGGGGGCCCTTCCGAGCAGTTCTTC. It yields the protein CASSLGRGGPSEQFF.

This chain joins TRBV7-8 and TRBJ1-5; D might be TRBD1 (6 bases). The ends were cut back, 0 bases at V and 3 bases at J, with 12 bases in the middle. The CDR3 has 16 amino acids. Germline CDR1 is SGHVS and CDR2 is FQNEAQ. CDR3 DNA: TGTGCCAGCAGCTTAGCTGGGGCAGGGGACAATCAGCCCCAGCATTTT. Translated, it gives CASSLAGAGDNQPQHF.

This sequence joins TRBV3-1 (or the pseudogene TRBV3-2) and TRBJ2-7; 10 positions agree with TRBD1. This CDR3 is built from 15 residues. CDR1 LGHDT and CDR2 YNNKEL come from the germline V gene (reference sequence). V trimming: 0 bases; J trimming: 2 bases; junction bases outside the gene matches: 1. The CDR3 spells CASSQEGTGAYEQYF. CDR3 DNA sequence: TGTGCCAGCAGCCAAGAGGGGACAGGGGCCTACGAGCAGTACTTC.

V gene TRBV5-4 combines with J gene TRBJ2-5; 13 nucleotides match TRBD2. J was trimmed by 5 bases and V by 3 bases; bases with no gene match: 7. This CDR3 contains 16 residues. Per the germline V gene, CDR1 is SGHNT and CDR2 is YYREEE (reference sequence). As DNA, the CDR3 is TGTGCCAGCAGCTCTGGACTAGCGGGAGAGTACGAGACCCAGTACTTC. This encodes CASSSGLAGEYETQYF.

The chain recombines TRBV30 with TRBJ1-3, with D possibly matching TRBD1 (5 bases). From germline, CDR1 is GTSNPN and CDR2 SVGIG (reference sequence). V was clipped by 5 bases and J by 2 bases, with 13 bases between them. CDR3 length: 14 residues. This CDR3 is CAWGRGTAGNTIYF. In nucleotides, the CDR3 is TGTGCCTGGGGGAGAGGGACCGCTGGAAACACCATATATTTT.

The CDR3 protein is CSVEGGENTEAFF. The CDR3 DNA reads as TGCAGCGTTGAGGGGGGAGAGAACACTGAAGCTTTCTTT. The chain has TRBV29-1 and TRBJ1-1; maybe TRBD1 (5 bases). Germline V CDR1 and CDR2: SQVTM, ANQGSEA. Trimming took 3 bases from V and 1 from J, leaving 9 bases between them. CDR3 length equals 13 residues.

The chain links TRBV30 to TRBJ1-1, with no clear D. The V end lost 3 bases, the J end lost 2 bases, and 13 bases lay between the germline ends. The CDR3 has 14 residues. Germline loops: CDR1 GTSNPN, CDR2 SVGIG (reference sequence). The CDR3 bases are TGTGCCTGGAGCCTAGAGGTCCTTAACACTGAAGCTTTCTTT. Protein: CAWSLEVLNTEAFF. Filled out from reference TRBV30 and TRBJ1-1, the complete variable domain reads SQTIHQWPATLVQPVGSPLSLECTVEGTSNPNLYWYRQAAGRGLQLLFYSVGIGQISSEVPQNLSASRPQDRQFILSSKKLLLSDSGFYLCAWSLEVLNTEAFFGQGTRLTVV.

This clone has a single count. The V gene is TRBV10-1, the J gene TRBJ1-1; the D is unclear. Germline CDR1 and CDR2: WNHNN and SYGVQD (reference sequence). The CDR3 is 14 residues long. With 6 bases removed from V and 4 bases from J, the gap between germline ends came to 15 bases. The CDR3 DNA follows: TGCGCCAGCAGACAAGAAGAAGTCGGCACTGAAGCTTTCTTT. It is translated as CASRQEEVGTEAFF.

This clone was picked up a small number of times. The rearrangement links TRBV4-2 to TRBJ2-7; TRBD2 matches at 16 bases. Trimming at V came to 1 base and at J to 1 base, leaving 10 bases not matched to a gene. Per the germline V gene, CDR1 is LGHNA and CDR2 is YNFKEQ. The CDR3 has 20 residues. The CDR3: CASSQGSGLAGGPRSYEQYF. The CDR3 bases are TGTGCCAGCAGCCAAGGTTCGGGACTAGCGGGAGGGCCACGATCCTACGAGCAGTACTTC.

J is TRBJ2-1 and V is TRBV5-1; a possible D gene is TRBD2 (5 bases). Trimming stripped 2 bases from V and 10 bases from J, with 19 bases between. This CDR3 is built from 15 residues. In germline, CDR1 is SGHRS, CDR2 YFSETQ. In DNA, the CDR3 is TGCGCCAGCAGCTTTGTAATATTCGGACTCCTCGAGCAGTTCTTC. It translates to CASSFVIFGLLEQFF. The complete variable domain, with remaining parts taken from reference TRBV5-1 and TRBJ2-1, reads KAGVTQTPRYLIKTRGQQVTLSCSPISGHRSVSWYQQTPGQGLQFLFEYFSETQRNKGNFPGRFSGRQFSNSRSEMNVSTLELGDSALYLCASSFVIFGLLEQFFGPGTRLTVL.

The J gene is TRBJ2-7, the V gene TRBV5-1; possibly TRBD1 or TRBD2 for D (5 bases each). The V end was cut by 4 bases, the J end by 4 bases, with 18 bases between. Germline values: CDR1 SGHRS, CDR2 YFSETQ. This CDR3 is 15 amino acids long. The CDR3 DNA sequence: TGCGCCAGCAGCCCATCTGAGGGACGTAAGTACGAGCAGTACTTC. This codes for CASSPSEGRKYEQYF.

The chain links TRBV21-1 to TRBJ2-5; the table's D gene call, TRBD1, was not cross checked with the DNA. TRBV21-1 is given as a pseudogene. This CDR3 comprises 13 residues. The CDR3 loop reads CASSRDRAGTQYF. CDR3 nucleotides: TGTGCCAGCAGCAGAGACAGGGCTGGGACCCAGTACTTC.

This clone has just one count. The chain uses TRBV4-1 and TRBJ1-1; TRBD1 is a possible D gene (5 bases). Trimming removed 0 bases from V and 1 base from J, with 12 bases in between. Germline CDR1 and CDR2: MGHRA and YSYEKL. CDR3 size: 16 residues. In DNA form, the CDR3 reads TGCGCCAGCAGCCAAGAAGCAGGGCCGGCGAACACTGAAGCTTTCTTT. This sequence encodes CASSQEAGPANTEAFF.

This CDR3 reads CASRGLGGNTEAFF. The CDR3 DNA reads as TGCGCCAGCAGAGGTCTAGGCGGGAACACTGAAGCTTTCTTT. V usage is TRBV5-1 and J usage is TRBJ1-1; no firm D call. CDR3 size: 14 residues. V was cut by 5 bases and J by 1 base, with 12 bases left in between. Per the germline V gene, CDR1 is SGHRS and CDR2 is YFSETQ.

The V and J genes are TRBV4-1 and TRBJ2-5; the D gene could be TRBD1 or TRBD2 (6 bases each). The CDR3 length is 16 residues. V gave up 4 bases and J gave up 0 bases, with 15 bases separating them. CDR1 MGHRA and CDR2 YSYEKL come from the germline V gene. The CDR3 DNA reads as TGCGCCAGCAGCCCGGCCTCGGGGGCCTACCAAGAGACCCAGTACTTC. This gives the protein CASSPASGAYQETQYF.

V gene TRBV5-5 combines with J gene TRBJ1-4, with a possible D match to TRBD1 (6 bases). Trimming pared 3 bases from V and 0 bases from J, leaving 12 bases between. The CDR3 runs to 16 residues. Germline V gene sequence: CDR1 SGHKS, CDR2 YYEKEE (reference sequence). This chain's CDR3 is CASSSRGQPTNEKLFF. CDR3 DNA sequence: TGTGCCAGCAGCTCCAGAGGACAGCCAACTAATGAAAAACTGTTTTTT.

The gene calls are TRBV9 and TRBJ1-4; D unclear. The V and J ends lost 0 bases and 2 bases respectively, with 11 bases between them. In germline, CDR1 is SGDLS, CDR2 YYNGEE. This CDR3 has 16 amino acids. CDR3 nucleotides: TGTGCCAGCAGCGTAGGGGCCTATGGGACTAATGAAAAACTGTTTTTT. It encodes CASSVGAYGTNEKLFF. The full variable domain, rest sourced from reference TRBV9 and TRBJ1-4, is DSGVTQTPKHLITATGQRVTLRCSPRSGDLSVYWYQQSLDQGLQFLIQYYNGEERAKGNILERFSAQQFPDLHSELNLSSLELGDSALYFCASSVGAYGTNEKLFFGSGTQLSVL.

This chain connects TRBV5-1 to TRBJ1-4; 11 nucleotides align to TRBD1. CDR1 SGHRS and CDR2 YFSETQ come from the germline V gene. V trimming: 4 bases; J trimming: 7 bases; junction bases outside the gene matches: 6. This CDR3 contains 15 residues. CDR3 sequence (DNA): TGCGCCAGCAGCGGGGGACAGGGGGGAAGTGAAAAACTGTTTTTT. Residues: CASSGGQGGSEKLFF.

The DNA for the CDR3 is TGCGCCAGCAGCGGGGACGGAAAAGAGACCCAGTACTTC. Protein: CASSGDGKETQYF. J is TRBJ2-5 and V is TRBV5-1; D tentatively fits TRBD1 or TRBD2 (5 bases each). The V gene lost 4 bases and the J gene lost 3 bases, with 10 bases spanning the gap. Per the germline V gene, CDR1 is SGHRS and CDR2 is YFSETQ. CDR3 length equals 13 residues.

The gene calls are TRBV30 and TRBJ2-7; 9 positions agree with TRBD2. V gave up 2 bases and J gave up 5 bases; unmatched junction bases: 7. CDR1 and CDR2 (germline): GTSNPN, SVGIG (reference sequence). CDR3 length: 14 residues. This CDR3 reads CAWSRRGGGNEQYF. CDR3 DNA: TGTGCCTGGAGTAGGCGGGGGGGCGGTAACGAGCAGTACTTC.

V is TRBV7-9 and J is TRBJ1-2, with a tentative D call TRBD1 (5 bases). The V end lost 1 base, the J end lost 7 bases, and 13 bases lay between the germline ends. CDR3 length: 14 residues. Germline V gene data show CDR1 as SEHNR and CDR2 as FQNEAQ (reference sequence). CDR3 sequence reads: CASSLGAGISGYTF. In DNA, the CDR3 is TGTGCCAGCAGCTTAGGGGCAGGGATCAGTGGCTACACCTTC.

This clone has a single count. The gene calls are TRBV15 and TRBJ1-2; D is perhaps TRBD1 (6 bases). Germline lookup yields CDR1 LNHNV and CDR2 YYDKDF (reference sequence). The ends were cut back, 5 bases at V and 3 bases at J, with 28 bases in the middle. This CDR3 region has 19 residues. The CDR3 loop is CATSPAGLLGGAYHYGYTF. Written as DNA, the CDR3 is TGTGCCACCAGCCCGGCGGGGTTACTTGGGGGGGCCTATCACTATGGCTACACCTTC.

V and J are TRBV7-2 and TRBJ1-5; maybe TRBD1 (5 bases). CDR1 is SGHTA, CDR2 FQGNSA, per germline. This CDR3 region has 15 residues. Trimming removed 6 bases at V and 7 bases at J, with 19 bases between. Here the CDR3 reads CASRYSRDSRQPQHF. As DNA, the CDR3 is TGTGCCAGCAGATATTCACGGGACTCGCGGCAGCCCCAGCATTTT.

The gene calls are TRBV5-1 and TRBJ2-2; 7 bases align to TRBD1. In germline, CDR1 is SGHRS, CDR2 YFSETQ. The CDR3 is 16 residues long. V lost 1 base to trimming and J lost 3 bases; unmatched junction nucleotides: 6. CDR3 sequence: CASSLIAGGDTGELFF. CDR3 DNA sequence: TGCGCCAGCAGCTTGATAGCAGGGGGTGACACCGGGGAGCTGTTTTTT.